This T cell receptor beta chain was obtained from a study of T cells in Graves' hyperthyroidism and ophthalmopathy. Study results and limitations: Most thyroid clonotypes that were expanded above 0.001 also turned up in blood.

Germline V gene data show CDR1 as PRHDT and CDR2 as FYEKMQ (reference sequence). The germline V and J ends were trimmed by 0 bases and 1 base, with 6 bases remaining between them. The CDR3 spans 14 residues. What was amplified from RNA transcripts were TCR beta CDR3 regions. Researchers ran a first-round RT-PCR on the TCR CDR3 using the HTBI primer set. One entry per CDR3 protein results from TCRdb running MiXCR on the multiplex PCR reads. The sample lists about 380,000 distinct CDR3 sequences, around 20% occurring once. This clonotype was counted many times. Its antigen is not known. A Clinical Activity Score of at least 3, a NOSPECS grade of at least 4 and a duration under 3 months were recorded in the ophthalmopathy patients.

V gene TRBV13 combines with J gene TRBJ1-1; D is unresolved. Sequenced sample: blood. The sequence came from a man younger than 35 with Graves' ophthalmopathy. Here the CDR3 DNA reads TGTGCCAGCAGCTTAGGGAGACCGAACACTGAAGCTTTCTTT. This codes for CASSLGRPNTEAFF.